This passage covers 17 T cell receptor beta chains from one sample sequenced in a study of T-cell reconstitution after alpha-beta-depleted transplantation in children. For TCRbeta, the library was prepared with unique molecular identifiers. TCRdb ran MiXCR on the PCR reads and lists one entry per CDR3 protein. The profile shows fewer than 750,000 distinct CDR3 sequences, 25% to 30% of them singletons. The specimen was PBMCs, collected before TCRalphabeta/CD19-depleted stem cell transplant. These receptors all stem from a boy under two years old with Wiskott-Aldrich syndrome, due to receive a stem cell transplant.

CDR3: CASSLMGGRAYEQYF. DNA for the CDR3: TGTGCCAGCAGTTTAATGGGCGGGAGGGCCTACGAGCAGTACTTC. This chain joins TRBV12-3 or TRBV12-4 and TRBJ2-7, with 9 nucleotides matching TRBD2. V gave up 2 bases and J gave up 2 bases; unmatched junction bases: 4. The CDR3 has 15 amino acids.

CDR3 nucleotides: TGTGCCAGCAGTTTATGGGGGGCAGGGAAAGAGACCCAGTACTTC. Translation: CASSLWGAGKETQYF. V gene TRBV28 combines with J gene TRBJ2-5; D is possibly TRBD1 (6 bases). From germline, CDR1 is MDHEN and CDR2 SYDVKM. Deletions cut 0 bases from V and 3 bases from J, with 11 bases between. The CDR3 totals 15 residues.

This clonotype was counted between two and nine times. The chain joins TRBV5-1 to TRBJ2-3; 11 nucleotides match TRBD2. Germline V gene sequence: CDR1 SGHRS, CDR2 YFSETQ. The length of the CDR3 is 16 residues. After removal of 7 bases from V and 0 bases from J, the junction contained 7 bases not matched to a gene. The CDR3 bases are TGCGCCAGCCGACTAACTAGCGGGGGTAGCACAGATACGCAGTATTTT. Protein: CASRLTSGGSTDTQYF.

This chain connects TRBV7-9 to TRBJ2-1, with TRBD1 identical over 7 bases. The CDR3 consists of 16 residues. V trimming: 3 bases; J trimming: 6 bases; junction bases outside the gene matches: 11. Germline V gene data show CDR1 as SEHNR and CDR2 as FQNEAQ (reference sequence). The CDR3 region is CASSFPRDSGRNEQFF. The CDR3 nucleotides are TGTGCCAGCAGCTTCCCCCGGGACAGCGGACGCAATGAGCAGTTCTTC.

The chain employs TRBV10-3 and TRBJ2-1; 10 nucleotides align to TRBD2. This CDR3 comprises 12 residues. V gave up 8 bases and J gave up 8 bases; unmatched junction bases: 3. Germline-derived CDR1 and CDR2 are ENHRY and SYGVKD. The CDR3 region has the DNA TGTGCCATCGCCGGGACTAGCGATGAGCAGTTCTTC. Translating gives CAIAGTSDEQFF.

This chain joins TRBV24-1 and TRBJ2-2; weak D call: TRBD1 (6 bases). Germline V lookup: CDR1 KGHDR, CDR2 SFDVKD. The CDR3 contains 12 residues. Trimming took 8 bases from V and 3 from J, leaving 6 bases between them. As DNA, the CDR3 is TGTGCCACCAAGGGGGACACCGGGGAGCTGTTTTTT. As protein: CATKGDTGELFF.

In its sample, this clonotype was seen a few times. The chain uses TRBV11-2 and TRBJ2-1, with TRBD2 identical over 10 bases. With 5 bases clipped from V and 7 bases from J, the junction kept 11 bases outside the gene matches. The CDR3 has 16 residues. CDR1 is SGHAT and CDR2 is FQNNGV in the germline V gene. Here the CDR3 DNA reads TGTGCCAGCAGCGGCGGCGTCCTAGCGGGAGTGAATGAGCAGTTCTTC. Its translation: CASSGGVLAGVNEQFF.

The V call is TRBV7-3, the J call TRBJ2-1, with D maybe TRBD2 (5 bases). The ends were cut back, 8 bases at V and 9 bases at J, with 11 bases in the middle. The CDR3 runs to 11 residues. Germline CDR1 and CDR2: SGHTA and FQGTGA. This CDR3 reads CASGSGSEQFF. In DNA, the CDR3 is TGTGCCAGCGGCTCTGGGAGTGAGCAGTTCTTC.

This chain connects TRBV30 to TRBJ1-6, with a weak D call TRBD1 (5 bases). V was trimmed by 6 bases and J by 7 bases, leaving 13 bases between them. The CDR3 is 13 amino acids. The V gene's germline CDR1 is GTSNPN and CDR2 SVGIG (reference sequence). The CDR3 DNA reads TGTGCCTGCACCGGGACTCCAAATTCACCCCTCCACTTT. Amino acid sequence: CACTGTPNSPLHF.

This clonotype showed up just a few times. This chain connects TRBV5-1 to TRBJ1-2; 9 nucleotides match TRBD1. CDR3 length: 14 residues. Looked up from germline, CDR1 is SGHRS and CDR2 is YFSETQ. The ends lost 3 bases at V and 4 bases at J; junction bases unmatched: 4. In DNA form, the CDR3 reads TGCGCCAGCAGCTCGGACAGGGGCGCCTATGGCTACACCTTC. Protein sequence: CASSSDRGAYGYTF.

The chain uses TRBV28 and TRBJ1-4; no clear D gene. The CDR3 is 17 residues long. CDR1 is MDHEN, CDR2 SYDVKM, per germline. Trimming removed 6 bases at V and 2 bases at J, with 19 bases between. CDR3 loop: CASRTIWARPTNEKLFF. Written as DNA, the CDR3 is TGTGCCAGCAGGACGATTTGGGCCAGGCCTACTAATGAAAAACTGTTTTTT.

J is TRBJ2-7 and V is TRBV2; no firm D call. V dropped 6 bases and J dropped 5 bases, with 11 bases sitting between them. From germline, CDR1 is SNHLY and CDR2 FYNNEI. CDR3 length equals 12 residues. CDR3 DNA sequence: TGTGCCAGCAGAGAATTCAGCGACGAGCAGTACTTC. This codes for CASREFSDEQYF.

This clonotype was observed a few times. The rearrangement uses TRBV7-9 and TRBJ1-2, with 9 bases identical to TRBD1. V shed 4 bases and J 4 bases; nucleotides not matched to a gene: 1. The CDR3 is 13 residues long. From germline, CDR1 is SEHNR and CDR2 FQNEAQ (reference sequence). The CDR3 DNA is TGTGCCAGCAGCTGGGACAGGGCCTATGGCTACACCTTC. This translates into CASSWDRAYGYTF.

This rearrangement joins TRBV5-1 to TRBJ2-7, with 11 bases matching TRBD2. The CDR3 spans 20 residues. J was trimmed by 2 bases and V by 4 bases; bases with no gene match: 20. Germline assignment: CDR1 SGHRS and CDR2 YFSETQ. CDR3: CASSRGTLAGGPRETYEQYF. The CDR3 DNA sequence: TGCGCCAGCAGCCGTGGTACCTTAGCGGGAGGGCCTAGAGAGACCTACGAGCAGTACTTC.

This clonotype was counted many times. V gene TRBV3-1 combines with J gene TRBJ2-7; the match to TRBD2 covers 9 bases. Per the germline V gene, CDR1 is LGHDT and CDR2 is YNNKEL (reference sequence). The V segment lost 5 bases and the J segment 0 bases; nucleotides outside the gene matches: 2. The CDR3 extends over 14 amino acids. CDR3 residues: CASSWTSASYEQYF. As DNA, the CDR3 is TGTGCCAGCAGCTGGACTAGCGCCTCCTACGAGCAGTACTTC.

The rearrangement joins TRBV20-1 to TRBJ1-5; D is perhaps TRBD1 (6 bases). The CDR3 spans 13 residues. Germline V gene sequence: CDR1 DFQATT, CDR2 SNEGSKA (reference sequence). Trimming cost V 6 bases and J 6 bases, with 15 bases left between them. The CDR3 here is CSAPLEGGQPQHF. In DNA, the CDR3 is TGCAGTGCCCCCCTGGAGGGGGGTCAGCCCCAGCATTTT.

The chain couples TRBV27 to TRBJ2-1; D unresolved. Germline CDR1 reads MNHEY; CDR2 reads SMNVEV (reference sequence). CDR3 size: 17 residues. V was pared by 0 bases and J by 5 bases, with 17 bases between. The CDR3 nucleotides read TGTGCCAGCAGTTTATCCCCCGTAGTGTCTGGGAACAATGAGCAGTTCTTC. Translation gives CASSLSPVVSGNNEQFF.